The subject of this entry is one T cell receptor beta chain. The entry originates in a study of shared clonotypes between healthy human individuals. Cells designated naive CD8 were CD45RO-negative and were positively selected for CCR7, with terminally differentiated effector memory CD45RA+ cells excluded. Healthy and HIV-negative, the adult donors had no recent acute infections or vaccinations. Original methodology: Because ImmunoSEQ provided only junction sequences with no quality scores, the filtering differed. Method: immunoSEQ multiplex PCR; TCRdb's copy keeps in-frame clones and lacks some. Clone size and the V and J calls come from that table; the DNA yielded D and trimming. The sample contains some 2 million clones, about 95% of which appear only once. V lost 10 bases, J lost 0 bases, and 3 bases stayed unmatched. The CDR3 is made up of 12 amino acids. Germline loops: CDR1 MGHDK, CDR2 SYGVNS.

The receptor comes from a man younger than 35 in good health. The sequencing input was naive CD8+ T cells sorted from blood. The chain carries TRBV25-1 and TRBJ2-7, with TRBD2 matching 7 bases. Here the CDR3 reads CATGLVSYEQYF. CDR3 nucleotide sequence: TGTGCCACCGGACTAGTCTCCTACGAGCAGTACTTC.